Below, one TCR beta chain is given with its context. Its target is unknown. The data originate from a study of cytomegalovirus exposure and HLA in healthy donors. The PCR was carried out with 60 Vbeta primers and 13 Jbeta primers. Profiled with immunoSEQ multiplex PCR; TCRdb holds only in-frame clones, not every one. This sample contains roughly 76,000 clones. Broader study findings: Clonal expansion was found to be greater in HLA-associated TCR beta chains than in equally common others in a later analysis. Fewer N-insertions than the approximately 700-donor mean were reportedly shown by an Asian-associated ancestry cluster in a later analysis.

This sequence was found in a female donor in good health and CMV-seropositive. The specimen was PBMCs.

The CDR3 DNA sequence: TGTGCCAGCAGTTTGTGGCAGGGGAACACTGAAGCTTTCTTT. As protein: CASSLWQGNTEAFF. The chain links TRBV28 to TRBJ1-1, with D possibly being TRBD1 (5 bases). There are 14 residues in the CDR3. CDR1 and CDR2 from the germline V gene are MDHEN and SYDVKM. Trimming took 3 bases from V and 1 from J, leaving 9 bases between them.